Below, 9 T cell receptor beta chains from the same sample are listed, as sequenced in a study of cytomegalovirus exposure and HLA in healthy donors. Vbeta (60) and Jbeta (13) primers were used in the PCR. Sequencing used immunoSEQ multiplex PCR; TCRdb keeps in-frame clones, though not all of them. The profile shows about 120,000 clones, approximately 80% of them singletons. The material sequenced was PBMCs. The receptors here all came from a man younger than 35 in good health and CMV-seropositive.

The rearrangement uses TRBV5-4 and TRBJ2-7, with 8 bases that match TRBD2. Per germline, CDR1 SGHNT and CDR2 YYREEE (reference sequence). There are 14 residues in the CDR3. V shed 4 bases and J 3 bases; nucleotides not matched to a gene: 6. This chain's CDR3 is CASSPGGEGYEQYF. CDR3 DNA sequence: TGTGCCAGCAGCCCGGGGGGGGAGGGCTACGAGCAGTACTTC.

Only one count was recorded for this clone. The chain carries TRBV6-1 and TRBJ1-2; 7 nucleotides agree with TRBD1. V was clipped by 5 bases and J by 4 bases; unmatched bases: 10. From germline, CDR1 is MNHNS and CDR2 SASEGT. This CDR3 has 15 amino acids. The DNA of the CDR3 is TGTGCCAGCAGTTTCCAGAACAGGGGATTCTATGGCTACACCTTC. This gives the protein CASSFQNRGFYGYTF.

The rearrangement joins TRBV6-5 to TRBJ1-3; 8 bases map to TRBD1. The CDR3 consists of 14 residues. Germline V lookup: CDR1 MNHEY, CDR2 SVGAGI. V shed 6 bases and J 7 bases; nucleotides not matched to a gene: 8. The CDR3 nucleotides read TGTGCCAGCAGAAATCACAGGGGGATGAACACCATATATTTT. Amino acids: CASRNHRGMNTIYF.

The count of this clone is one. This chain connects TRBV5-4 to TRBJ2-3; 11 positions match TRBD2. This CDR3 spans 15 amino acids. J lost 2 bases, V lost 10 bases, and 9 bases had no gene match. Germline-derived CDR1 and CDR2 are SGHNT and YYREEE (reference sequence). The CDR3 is CAGRLAGGLTDTQYF. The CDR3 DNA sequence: TGTGCCGGAAGGCTAGCGGGAGGACTCACAGATACGCAGTATTTT.

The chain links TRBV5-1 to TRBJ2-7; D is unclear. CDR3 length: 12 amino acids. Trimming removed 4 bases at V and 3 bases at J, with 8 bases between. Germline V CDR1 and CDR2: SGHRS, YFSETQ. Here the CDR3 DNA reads TGCGCCAGCAGCCCAGAAGACTACGAGCAGTACTTC. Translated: CASSPEDYEQYF.

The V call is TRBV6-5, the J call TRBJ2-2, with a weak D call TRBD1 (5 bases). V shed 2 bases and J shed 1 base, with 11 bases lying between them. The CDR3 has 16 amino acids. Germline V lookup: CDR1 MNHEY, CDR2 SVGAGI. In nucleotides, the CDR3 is TGTGCCAGCAGTTACAGACAGACCCGGAACACCGGGGAGCTGTTTTTT. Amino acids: CASSYRQTRNTGELFF.

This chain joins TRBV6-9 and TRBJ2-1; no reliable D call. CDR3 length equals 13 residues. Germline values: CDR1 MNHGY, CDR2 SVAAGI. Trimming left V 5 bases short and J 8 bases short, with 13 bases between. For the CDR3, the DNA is TGTGCCAGCAGTCCGATTAGCACTCATGAGCAGTTCTTC. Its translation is CASSPISTHEQFF.

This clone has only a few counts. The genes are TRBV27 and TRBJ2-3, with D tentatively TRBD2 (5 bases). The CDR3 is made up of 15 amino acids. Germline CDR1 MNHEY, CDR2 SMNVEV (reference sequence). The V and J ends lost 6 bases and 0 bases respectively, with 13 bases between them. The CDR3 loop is CASSLDYLSTDTQYF. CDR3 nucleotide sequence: TGTGCCAGCAGCCTAGACTATCTTAGCACAGATACGCAGTATTTT.

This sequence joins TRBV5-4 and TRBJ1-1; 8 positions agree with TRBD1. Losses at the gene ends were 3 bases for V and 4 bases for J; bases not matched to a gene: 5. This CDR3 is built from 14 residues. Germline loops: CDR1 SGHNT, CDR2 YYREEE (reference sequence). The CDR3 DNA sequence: TGTGCCAGCAGCTCGCTAGACAGGGGCACTGAAGCTTTCTTT. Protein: CASSSLDRGTEAFF.